Below are 10 T cell receptor beta chains sequenced from a single sample in a study of cytotoxic CD8 clonotypes in ibrutinib-treated CLL. Method: immunoSEQ multiplex PCR; TCRdb's copy keeps in-frame clones and lacks some. The sample carries about 140,000 clones, about 72% recorded once. The input for sequencing was PBMCs, taken after 12 months of ibrutinib treatment. These receptors were obtained from a human donor with chronic lymphocytic leukemia.

Concerning this clone: Just one base apart from a much larger clone, this may be a read error. The same CDR3 is also encoded by other DNA sequences in this sample. The chain recombines TRBV2 with TRBJ2-5; D gene uncertain. V gave up 5 bases and J gave up 5 bases, with 3 bases separating them. The length of the CDR3 is 10 residues. The germline V gene encodes CDR1 SNHLY and CDR2 FYNNEI. CDR3 sequence: CASSRETQYF. The CDR3 nucleotides read TGTGCCAGCAGTCGGGAGACCCAGTACTTC.

This rearrangement joins TRBV27 to TRBJ2-1; 8 positions agree with TRBD2. The junction had 11 bases not matched to a gene; V was cut back by 6 bases and J by 4 bases. Germline V lookup: CDR1 MNHEY, CDR2 SMNVEV (reference sequence). The CDR3 sequence is 16 residues long. CDR3 region: CASRSLLAAEYNEQFF. For the CDR3, the DNA is TGTGCCAGCAGATCCCTACTAGCGGCCGAATACAATGAGCAGTTCTTC.

The J gene is TRBJ2-7, the V gene TRBV11-2, with D tentatively TRBD1 (5 bases). Per the germline V gene, CDR1 is SGHAT and CDR2 is FQNNGV. The CDR3 runs to 14 residues. Between the trimmed V and J ends, which lost 2 bases and 4 bases, there was a span of 12 bases. CDR3 DNA sequence: TGTGCCAGCAGCTTACAGGGCAGTCTGTACGAGCAGTACTTC. It translates to CASSLQGSLYEQYF.

The chain joins TRBV27 to TRBJ1-1, with D possibly TRBD1 on 6 matching bases. The CDR3 extends over 14 amino acids. V was pared by 6 bases and J by 1 base, with 12 bases between. Germline V lookup: CDR1 MNHEY, CDR2 SMNVEV (reference sequence). The CDR3 bases are TGTGCCAGCAGCAGAGGGACAACGAACACTGAAGCTTTCTTT. Its translation is CASSRGTTNTEAFF.

The gene calls are TRBV19 and TRBJ2-5; D is possibly TRBD2 (5 bases). Trimming took off 1 base at V and 4 bases at J, with 19 bases between the two ends. The germline CDR1 and CDR2 sequences are LNHDA and SQIVND (reference sequence). There are 17 residues in the CDR3. The CDR3 DNA reads as TGTGCCAGTAGTATAGGGGAGAGATTAGCGAGAGGAGAGACCCAGTACTTC. As protein: CASSIGERLARGETQYF.

V is TRBV7-3 and J is TRBJ1-1, with 10 nucleotides matching TRBD1. CDR1 and CDR2 (germline): SGHTA, FQGTGA. The CDR3 covers 13 residues. V dropped 6 bases and J dropped 9; count of bases not matched to a gene: 7. In DNA form, the CDR3 reads TGTGCCAGCAGTCCGGGACAGGGGTTAAAAGCTTTCTTT. It codes for CASSPGQGLKAFF.

V and J are TRBV6-5 and TRBJ2-1; D is unresolved. V was shortened by 2 bases and J by 0 bases, with 11 bases between the two germline ends. CDR1 and CDR2 from the germline V gene are MNHEY and SVGAGI. The CDR3 loop spans 16 amino acids. The CDR3 reads CASSYTHQSSYNEQFF. The DNA for the CDR3 is TGTGCCAGCAGTTACACCCACCAGAGCTCCTACAATGAGCAGTTCTTC.

The J gene is TRBJ1-1, the V gene TRBV28, with a possible D match to TRBD1 (6 bases). Per germline, CDR1 MDHEN and CDR2 SYDVKM. The CDR3 has 17 amino acids. Between the trimmed V and J ends, which lost 8 bases and 1 base, there was a span of 23 bases. The CDR3 DNA follows: TGTGCCAGCCCCACGAGCAGGGGATACTTGGGGAACACTGAAGCTTTCTTT. This encodes CASPTSRGYLGNTEAFF.

CDR3 sequence (DNA): TGTGCCAGCAGTTTTACTAGCGGGACGGGCGAGCAGTACTTC. It codes for CASSFTSGTGEQYF. This chain joins TRBV28 and TRBJ2-7; 10 bases fit TRBD2. Germline CDR1 reads MDHEN; CDR2 reads SYDVKM. The trim removed 3 bases at V and 6 bases at J, leaving 5 bases unmatched. The CDR3 runs to 14 residues.

As DNA, the CDR3 is TGCGCCAGCAGCTCTGGGACAGGGGGCAAGGGGACCCAGTACTTC. Translated, it gives CASSSGTGGKGTQYF. The J gene is TRBJ2-5, the V gene TRBV5-1, with 12 bases fitting TRBD1. This CDR3 has 15 residues. Germline values: CDR1 SGHRS, CDR2 YFSETQ. The junction had 7 bases not matched to a gene; V was cut back by 3 bases and J by 7 bases. The variable domain in full, completed from reference TRBV5-1 and TRBJ2-5, reads KAGVTQTPRYLIKTRGQQVTLSCSPISGHRSVSWYQQTPGQGLQFLFEYFSETQRNKGNFPGRFSGRQFSNSRSEMNVSTLELGDSALYLCASSSGTGGKGTQYFGPGTRLLVL.